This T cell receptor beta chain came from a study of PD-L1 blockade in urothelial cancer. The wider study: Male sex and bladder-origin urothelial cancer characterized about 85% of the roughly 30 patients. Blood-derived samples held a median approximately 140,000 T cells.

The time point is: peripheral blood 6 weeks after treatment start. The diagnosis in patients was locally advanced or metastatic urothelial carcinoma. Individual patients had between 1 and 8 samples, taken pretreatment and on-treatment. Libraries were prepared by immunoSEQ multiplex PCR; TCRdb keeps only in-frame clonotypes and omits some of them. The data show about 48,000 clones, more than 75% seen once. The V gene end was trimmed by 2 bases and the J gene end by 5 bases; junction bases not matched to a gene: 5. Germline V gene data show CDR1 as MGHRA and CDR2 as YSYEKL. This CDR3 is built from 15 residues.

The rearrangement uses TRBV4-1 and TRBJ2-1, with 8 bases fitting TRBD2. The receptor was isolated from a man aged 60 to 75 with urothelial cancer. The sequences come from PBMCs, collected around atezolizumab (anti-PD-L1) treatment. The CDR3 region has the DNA TGCGCCAGCAGCCAAACGACTAGCGCCAACAATGAGCAGTTCTTC. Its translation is CASSQTTSANNEQFF.